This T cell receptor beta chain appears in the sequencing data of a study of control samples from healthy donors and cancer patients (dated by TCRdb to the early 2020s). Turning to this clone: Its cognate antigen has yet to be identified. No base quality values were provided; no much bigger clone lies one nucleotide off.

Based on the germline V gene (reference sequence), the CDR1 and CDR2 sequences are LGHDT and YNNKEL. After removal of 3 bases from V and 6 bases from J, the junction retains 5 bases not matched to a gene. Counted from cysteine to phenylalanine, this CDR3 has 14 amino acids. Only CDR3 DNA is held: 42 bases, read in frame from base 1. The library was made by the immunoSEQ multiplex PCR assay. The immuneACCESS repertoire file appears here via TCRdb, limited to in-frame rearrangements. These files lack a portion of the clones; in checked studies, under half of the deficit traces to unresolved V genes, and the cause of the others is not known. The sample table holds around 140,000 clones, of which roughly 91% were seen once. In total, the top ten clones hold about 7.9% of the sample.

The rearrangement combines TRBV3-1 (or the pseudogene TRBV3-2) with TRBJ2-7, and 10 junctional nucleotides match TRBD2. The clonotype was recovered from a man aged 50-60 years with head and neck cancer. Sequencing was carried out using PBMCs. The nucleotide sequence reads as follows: TGTGCCAGCAGCCAGGGAGCGGGGGGGCTCGAGCAGTACTTC. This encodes CASSQGAGGLEQYF.